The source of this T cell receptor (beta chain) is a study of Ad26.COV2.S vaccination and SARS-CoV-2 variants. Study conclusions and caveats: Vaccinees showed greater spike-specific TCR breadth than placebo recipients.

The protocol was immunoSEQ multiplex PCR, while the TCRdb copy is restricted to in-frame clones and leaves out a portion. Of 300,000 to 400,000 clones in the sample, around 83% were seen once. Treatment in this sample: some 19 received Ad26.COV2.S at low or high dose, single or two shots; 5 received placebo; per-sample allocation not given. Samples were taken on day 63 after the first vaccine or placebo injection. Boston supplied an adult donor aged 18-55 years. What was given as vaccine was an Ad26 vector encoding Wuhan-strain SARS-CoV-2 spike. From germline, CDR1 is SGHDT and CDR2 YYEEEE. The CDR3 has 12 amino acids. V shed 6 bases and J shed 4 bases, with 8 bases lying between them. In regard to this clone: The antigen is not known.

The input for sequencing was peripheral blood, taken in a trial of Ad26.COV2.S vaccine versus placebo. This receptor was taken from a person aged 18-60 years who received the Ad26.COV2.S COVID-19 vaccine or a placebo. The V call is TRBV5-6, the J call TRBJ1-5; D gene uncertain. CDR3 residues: CASTYLNQPQHF. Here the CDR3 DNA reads TGTGCCAGCACCTACCTAAATCAGCCCCAGCATTTT. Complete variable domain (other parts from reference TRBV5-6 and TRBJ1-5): DAGVTQSPTHLIKTRGQQVTLRCSPKSGHDTVSWYQQALGQGPQFIFQYYEEEERQRGNFPDRFSGHQFPNYSSELNVNALLLGDSALYLCASTYLNQPQHFGDGTRLSIL.